This T cell receptor (beta chain) was observed in a study of read filtering for tumor transcriptome and immune sequencing. As for the study in general: The cohort had over 16 men and more than 11 women aged roughly 40 to 90, mean about 68 years. After DNase treatment, RNA was made into whole-transcriptome libraries. RNA-seq yielded only about 75 to 1273 TCR reads, IR-seq about 4.05 to 11 million. Regarding the study as a whole: About 80% of IR-seq clonotypes had a single read, yet these held roughly 3.3% of reads.

The table lists this clonotype with many counts. Its antigen is still unknown. The length of the CDR3 is 12 residues. Deletions cut 8 bases from V and 6 bases from J, with 12 bases between. The library was built from roughly 400 ng RNA with molecular barcoded adaptors for alpha/delta and beta/gamma chains. A single record per CDR3 protein comes from TCRdb applying MiXCR to the reads. The profile shows about 62,000 distinct CDR3 sequences, roughly 19% of them singletons. Source material: a population of CD138-negative cells sorted from bone marrow. This TCR derives from a donor aged 40 or older with multiple myeloma. This chain joins TRBV12-3 or TRBV12-4 and TRBJ2-3; weak D call: TRBD2 (5 bases). In nucleotides, the CDR3 is TGTGCCAGCGGCCGTGAGCGGGATACGCAGTATTTT. Translating it yields CASGRERDTQYF.